The 18 T cell receptor beta chains given below trace back to one sample, sequenced in a study of PD-1 blockade in classical Hodgkin lymphoma (dated by TCRdb to about 2020). Interpreted using the paper, the time point label stands for: cycle 2 day 1 (C2D1) of nivolumab. All trial patients had relapsed after autologous stem cell transplantation, with cohorts A, B and C differing in prior brentuximab vedotin exposure. The library was made by the immunoSEQ multiplex PCR assay. TCRdb limited this immuneACCESS table to in-frame rearrangements with V and J called. A share of clones is missing; checked studies link under half to unresolved V genes, and the rest is unexplained. In all, the sample holds 45,000 to 50,000 clones, and less than 85% of those were seen once. The ten largest clones represent 22% of the sample. Sample: peripheral blood mononuclear cells (PBMCs), taken before the second cycle of nivolumab. The receptors stem from a human donor with classical Hodgkin lymphoma.

The rearrangement links TRBV19 to TRBJ2-3; 11 bases are shared with TRBD2. The V gene's germline CDR1 is LNHDA and CDR2 SQIVND (reference sequence). The trim removed 8 bases at V and 3 bases at J, leaving 10 bases unmatched. There are 16 residues in the CDR3. The CDR3 nucleotides read TGTGCCAGTCGACACACACTAGCGGGGGTTACAGATACGCAGTATTTT. Protein: CASRHTLAGVTDTQYF. Looking up the rest from reference TRBV19 and TRBJ2-3 gives the full variable domain: DGGITQSPKYLFRKEGQNVTLSCEQNLNHDAMYWYRQDPGQGLRLIYYSQIVNDFQKGDIAEGYSVSREKKESFPLTVTSAQKNPTAFYLCASRHTLAGVTDTQYFGPGTRLTVL.

The chain carries TRBV7-2 and TRBJ1-2, with 7 bases lining up with TRBD1. With 5 bases clipped from V and 8 bases from J, the junction kept 8 bases outside the gene matches. This CDR3 is built from 13 residues. In germline, CDR1 is SGHTA, CDR2 FQGNSA. As DNA, the CDR3 is TGTGCCAGCAGCCCAGGGGGGGCGCGAGGCTACACCTTC. It specifies CASSPGGARGYTF.

The rearrangement links TRBV5-4 to TRBJ1-1; 7 positions agree with TRBD1. The CDR3 consists of 17 residues. CDR1 and CDR2 (germline): SGHNT, YYREEE (reference sequence). The trim removed 4 bases at V and 5 bases at J, leaving 17 bases unmatched. DNA for the CDR3: TGTGCCAGCAGCCCAACATTTACAGGACAGGCCCAAACTGAAGCTTTCTTT. The encoded protein is CASSPTFTGQAQTEAFF. Complete variable domain (other parts from reference TRBV5-4 and TRBJ1-1): ETGVTQSPTHLIKTRGQQVTLRCSSQSGHNTVSWYQQALGQGPQFIFQYYREEENGRGNFPPRFSGLQFPNYSSELNVNALELDDSALYLCASSPTFTGQAQTEAFFGQGTRLTVV.

The CDR3 DNA sequence: TGTGCCAGCAGCCCTGGGGTACAAGAGACCCAGTACTTC. Protein product: CASSPGVQETQYF. This chain links TRBV5-4 with TRBJ2-5; D call uncertain. The V gene's germline CDR1 is SGHNT and CDR2 YYREEE (reference sequence). Trimming removed 4 bases at V and 2 bases at J, with 9 bases between. The CDR3 covers 13 residues. Full variable domain (rest looked up from reference TRBV5-4 and TRBJ2-5): ETGVTQSPTHLIKTRGQQVTLRCSSQSGHNTVSWYQQALGQGPQFIFQYYREEENGRGNFPPRFSGLQFPNYSSELNVNALELDDSALYLCASSPGVQETQYFGPGTRLLVL.

This clone turned up a few times. This chain links TRBV27 with TRBJ2-7, with a tentative D call TRBD1 (5 bases). Trimming left V 1 base short and J 0 bases short, with 7 bases between. CDR1 is MNHEY and CDR2 is SMNVEV in the germline V gene (reference sequence). This CDR3 region has 14 residues. The CDR3 region is CASSLLGPSYEQYF. CDR3 in DNA: TGTGCCAGCAGTTTATTGGGGCCCTCCTACGAGCAGTACTTC.

The chain joins TRBV5-6 to TRBJ2-5; D not resolved. CDR1 and CDR2 from the germline V gene are SGHDT and YYEEEE. The CDR3 sequence is 16 residues long. With 3 bases removed from V and 3 bases from J, the gap between germline ends came to 18 bases. The CDR3 region is CASSSRAQGWEETQYF. The DNA for the CDR3 is TGTGCCAGCAGCTCACGGGCGCAAGGGTGGGAAGAGACCCAGTACTTC. Full variable domain (remainder filled in from reference TRBV5-6 and TRBJ2-5): DAGVTQSPTHLIKTRGQQVTLRCSPKSGHDTVSWYQQALGQGPQFIFQYYEEEERQRGNFPDRFSGHQFPNYSSELNVNALLLGDSALYLCASSSRAQGWEETQYFGPGTRLLVL.

The rearrangement links TRBV27 to TRBJ2-7; D is perhaps TRBD1 or TRBD2 (6 bases each). Trimming pared 0 bases from V and 3 bases from J, leaving 15 bases between. CDR3 length: 16 amino acids. Germline V gene sequence: CDR1 MNHEY, CDR2 SMNVEV (reference sequence). DNA of the CDR3: TGTGCCAGCAGTTTATCAGCGGCAGGGGACTTCTACGAGCAGTACTTC. Its translation is CASSLSAAGDFYEQYF.

The chain couples TRBV20-1 to TRBJ1-1; D gene uncertain. The V end was cut by 5 bases, the J end by 1 base, with 5 bases between. Germline values: CDR1 DFQATT, CDR2 SNEGSKA (reference sequence). The CDR3 spans 11 residues. Here the CDR3 reads CSADENTEAFF. In DNA, the CDR3 is TGCAGTGCTGACGAGAACACTGAAGCTTTCTTT.

The chain uses TRBV5-1 and TRBJ2-1; 7 bases map to TRBD2. Per germline, CDR1 SGHRS and CDR2 YFSETQ. CDR3 length: 14 amino acids. The V segment lost 6 bases and the J segment 6 bases; nucleotides outside the gene matches: 9. CDR3 nucleotide sequence: TGCGCCAGCACCCTAGCGGAGCTACGCAATGAGCAGTTCTTC. This encodes CASTLAELRNEQFF.

This clone was seen a handful of times. The CDR3 bases are TGTGCCAGCAGTTTGGGACAGGGCAATCAGCCCCAGCATTTT. It yields the protein CASSLGQGNQPQHF. The chain carries TRBV28 and TRBJ1-5; the match to TRBD1 covers 8 bases. From germline, CDR1 is MDHEN and CDR2 SYDVKM. The length of the CDR3 is 14 residues. With V trimmed by 3 bases and J by 2 bases, 0 bases remained unmatched.

This chain joins TRBV6-6 and TRBJ2-1; possible D gene TRBD1, 6 bases. Germline CDR1 is MNHNY and CDR2 is SVGAGI (reference sequence). V was cut by 3 bases and J by 5 bases, with 11 bases left in between. CDR3 size: 14 residues. CDR3 nucleotides: TGTGCCAGCAGTTATGGGACACAGGACAATGAGCAGTTCTTC. This gives the protein CASSYGTQDNEQFF.

The gene calls are TRBV28 and TRBJ2-3, with D perhaps being TRBD1 or TRBD2 (6 bases each). Germline V gene data show CDR1 as MDHEN and CDR2 as SYDVKM. The CDR3 extends over 16 amino acids. Trimming pared 3 bases from V and 1 base from J, leaving 14 bases between. The CDR3 coding sequence is TGTGCCAGCAGTTTCGGGGGCGGGGATGGCACAGATACGCAGTATTTT. Translation: CASSFGGGDGTDTQYF.

This clone was counted between two and nine times. This sequence joins TRBV7-9 and TRBJ2-3; no reliable D call. Germline V gives CDR1 SEHNR, CDR2 FQNEAQ (reference sequence). V lost 6 bases and J lost 7, with 14 bases in between. The CDR3 covers 13 residues. The CDR3 coding sequence is TGTGCCAGCAGGCTCCGAAGAGCAAATACGCAGTATTTT. Residues: CASRLRRANTQYF.

J is TRBJ1-2 and V is TRBV7-9; TRBD1 matches 9 bases. V trimming: 0 bases; J trimming: 6 bases; junction bases outside the gene matches: 2. From germline, CDR1 is SEHNR and CDR2 FQNEAQ (reference sequence). This CDR3 is built from 14 residues. The CDR3: CASSLAQGANGYTF. The CDR3 DNA is TGTGCCAGCAGCTTAGCACAGGGGGCGAATGGCTACACCTTC.

This rearrangement joins TRBV11-3 to TRBJ1-3, with no clear D. V shed 1 base and J shed 4 bases, with 8 bases lying between them. CDR3 length: 14 residues. Germline loops: CDR1 SGHNT, CDR2 YENEEA. The CDR3: CASSLGASGNTIYF. CDR3 in DNA: TGTGCCAGCAGCTTAGGAGCATCCGGAAACACCATATATTTT.

This chain uses TRBV5-1 with TRBJ2-7, with 11 bases aligning to TRBD1. With V trimmed by 7 bases and J by 3 bases, 9 bases remained unmatched. The CDR3 loop spans 15 amino acids. Germline values: CDR1 SGHRS, CDR2 YFSETQ. The chain's CDR3 is CASSREGQGGYEQYF. The CDR3 nucleotides are TGCGCCAGCTCCCGAGAGGGACAGGGGGGCTACGAGCAGTACTTC.

This chain uses TRBV18 with TRBJ2-5; perhaps TRBD2 as D (6 bases). The CDR3 has 14 residues. Germline loops: CDR1 KGHSH, CDR2 LQKENI. Trimming left V 2 bases short and J 2 bases short, with 9 bases between. The CDR3 DNA sequence: TGTGCCAGCTCACCATTTCGGGGGCAAGAGACCCAGTACTTC. This codes for CASSPFRGQETQYF.

The chain carries TRBV19 and TRBJ2-1, with a weak D call TRBD2 (6 bases). Germline CDR1 is LNHDA and CDR2 is SQIVND (reference sequence). CDR3 size: 14 residues. Trimming took 6 bases from V and 6 from J, leaving 15 bases between them. The CDR3 DNA reads TGTGCCAGTAGCCCGAGACTAGGTCCCAATGAGCAGTTCTTC. Encoded protein: CASSPRLGPNEQFF.